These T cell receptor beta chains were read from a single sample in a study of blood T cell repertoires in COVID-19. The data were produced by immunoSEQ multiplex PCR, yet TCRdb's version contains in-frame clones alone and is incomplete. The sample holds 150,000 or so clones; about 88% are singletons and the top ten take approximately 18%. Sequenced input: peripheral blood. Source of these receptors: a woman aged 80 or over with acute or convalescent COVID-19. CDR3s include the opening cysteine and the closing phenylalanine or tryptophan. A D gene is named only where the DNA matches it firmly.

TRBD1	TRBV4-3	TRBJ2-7	CASSQFLSTGGEQYF
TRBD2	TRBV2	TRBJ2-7	CASSYLAGGLEEQYF
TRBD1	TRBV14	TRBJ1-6	CASSPDRGFNSPLHF
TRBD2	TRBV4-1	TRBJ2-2	CASSHGSLAGYAGELFF
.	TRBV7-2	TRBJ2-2	CASSLDLTGELFF
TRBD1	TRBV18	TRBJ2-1	CASSPGTGGLNEQFF
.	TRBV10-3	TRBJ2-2	CAISESSRELFF
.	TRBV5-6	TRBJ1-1	CASSFRWGGYTEAFF
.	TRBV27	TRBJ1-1	CASKWETETAEAFF
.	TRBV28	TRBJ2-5	CASSFPKPHRQETQYF
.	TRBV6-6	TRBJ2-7	CASKRSYEQYF
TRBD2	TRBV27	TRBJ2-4	CASSYLAAGAKNIQYF
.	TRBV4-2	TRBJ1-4	CASSQDIGRLSFELFF
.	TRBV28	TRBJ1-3	CASSRRGNTIYF
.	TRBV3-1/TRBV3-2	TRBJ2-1	CASSQGTGEQFF
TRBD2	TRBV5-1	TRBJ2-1	CASSLTSGSYNEQFF
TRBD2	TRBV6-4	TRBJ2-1	CASSPFSGRAGSNEQFF
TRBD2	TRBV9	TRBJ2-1	CASSVELAGYNEQFF
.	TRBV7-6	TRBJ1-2	CASSSNTVYYTF
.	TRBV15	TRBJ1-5	CATSREAAGFNQPQHF
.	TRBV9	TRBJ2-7	CASSVGGGFPGVYEQYF
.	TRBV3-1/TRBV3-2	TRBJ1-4	CASRTGVEEKLFF
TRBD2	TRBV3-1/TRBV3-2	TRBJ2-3	CASSQGSGGTDTQYF
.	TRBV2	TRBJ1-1	CASKPGHLVPEAFF
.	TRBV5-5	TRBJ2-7	CASSLGQSIYEQYF
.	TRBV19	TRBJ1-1	CASSLLTEAFF
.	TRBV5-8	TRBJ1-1	CASSLKGENTEAFF
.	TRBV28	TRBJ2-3	CASTPLGGSTDTQYF
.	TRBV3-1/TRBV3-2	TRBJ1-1	CASSQGVSEAFF
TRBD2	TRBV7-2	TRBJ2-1	CASSLVLAGGKGEQFF
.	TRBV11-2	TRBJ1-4	CASSLVRGNLGIRDEKLFF
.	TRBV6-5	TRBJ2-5	CASSYGSSETQYF
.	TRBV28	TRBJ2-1	CASSSRGVAANNEQFF
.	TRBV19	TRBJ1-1	CATGEGLNTEAFF
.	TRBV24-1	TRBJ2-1	CATSDSRGDSSYNEQFF
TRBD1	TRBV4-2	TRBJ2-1	CASSPAGTGNYNEQFF
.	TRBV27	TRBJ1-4	CASSPTGFYNEKLFF
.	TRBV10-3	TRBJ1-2	CAISEGGAPEDGYTF
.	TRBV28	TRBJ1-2	CASSTGTRTLHSNYGYTF
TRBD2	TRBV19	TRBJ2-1	CASRVGRGTYNEQFF
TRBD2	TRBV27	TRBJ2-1	CASSGASGLNNEQFF
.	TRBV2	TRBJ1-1	CASGWGTGNTEAFF
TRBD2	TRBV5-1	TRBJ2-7	CASSLALGPLLADTYEQYF
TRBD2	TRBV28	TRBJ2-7	CASSLIGGGYEQYF
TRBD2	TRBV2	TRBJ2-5	CASSEWGLAGGDRTETQYF
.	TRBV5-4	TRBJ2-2	CASSLVSGELFF
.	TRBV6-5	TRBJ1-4	CASSPRVANEKLFF
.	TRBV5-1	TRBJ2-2	CASRMTGANTGELFF
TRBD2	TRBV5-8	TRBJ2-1	CASKRGTNNYNEQFF
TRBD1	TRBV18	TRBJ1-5	CASSPGNTGDINQPQHF
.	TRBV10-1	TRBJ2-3	CASSDLSAALDTQYF
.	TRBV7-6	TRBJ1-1	CASSLGQGTNTEAFF
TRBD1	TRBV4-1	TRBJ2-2	CASSQVFGQVTGELFF
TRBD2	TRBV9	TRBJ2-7	CASSVDQRGYEQYF
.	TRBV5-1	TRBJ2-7	CASSSTLGAHHEQYF
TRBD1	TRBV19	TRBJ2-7	CASSIAGQGPRTYEQYF
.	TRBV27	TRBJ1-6	CASSLSGQAYNSPLHF
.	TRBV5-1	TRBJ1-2	CASSDQGTYGYTF
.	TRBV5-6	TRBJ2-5	CASSSLSLQETQYF
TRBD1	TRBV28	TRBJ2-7	CASSLWGDRGHEQYF